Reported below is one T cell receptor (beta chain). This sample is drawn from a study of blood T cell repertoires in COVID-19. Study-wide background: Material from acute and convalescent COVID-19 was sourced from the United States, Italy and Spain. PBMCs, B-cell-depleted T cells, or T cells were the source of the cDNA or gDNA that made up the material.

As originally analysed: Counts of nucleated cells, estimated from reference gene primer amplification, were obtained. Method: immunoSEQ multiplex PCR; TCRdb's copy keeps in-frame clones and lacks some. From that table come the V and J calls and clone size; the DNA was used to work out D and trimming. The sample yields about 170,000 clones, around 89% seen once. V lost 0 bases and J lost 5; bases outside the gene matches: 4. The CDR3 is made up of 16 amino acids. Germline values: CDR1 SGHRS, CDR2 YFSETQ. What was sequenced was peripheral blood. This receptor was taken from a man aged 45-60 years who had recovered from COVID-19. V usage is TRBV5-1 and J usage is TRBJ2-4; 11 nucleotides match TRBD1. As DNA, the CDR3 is TGCGCCAGCAGCTTGGCGGGGACAGGGGGGCAAAACATTCAGTACTTC. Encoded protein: CASSLAGTGGQNIQYF.